The entry below describes one TCR beta chain. With 2 bases removed from V and 3 bases from J, the gap between germline ends came to 10 bases. This CDR3 spans 15 amino acids. CDR1 and CDR2 from the germline V gene are SGHTA and FQGTGA. The data are from a study of blood T cell repertoires in COVID-19. Looking at the study overall: COVID-19 samples, acute and convalescent, were from the United States, Italy and Spain.

Authors' data handling: Cell counts per sample came from amplifying reference gene primers. Produced via immunoSEQ multiplex PCR; TCRdb's table is partial and in-frame only. The DNA was the basis for D and trimming; V, J and clone size are from that table. The table records about 110,000 clones, approximately 78% of them present only once. The sequence came from a man in his 70s with acute or convalescent COVID-19. V usage is TRBV7-3 and J usage is TRBJ2-2; D possibly corresponds to TRBD1 (6 bases). The source material was peripheral blood. CDR3: CASSLVQGDTGELFF. CDR3 nucleotide sequence: TGTGCCAGCAGCTTAGTACAGGGTGACACCGGGGAGCTGTTTTTT.